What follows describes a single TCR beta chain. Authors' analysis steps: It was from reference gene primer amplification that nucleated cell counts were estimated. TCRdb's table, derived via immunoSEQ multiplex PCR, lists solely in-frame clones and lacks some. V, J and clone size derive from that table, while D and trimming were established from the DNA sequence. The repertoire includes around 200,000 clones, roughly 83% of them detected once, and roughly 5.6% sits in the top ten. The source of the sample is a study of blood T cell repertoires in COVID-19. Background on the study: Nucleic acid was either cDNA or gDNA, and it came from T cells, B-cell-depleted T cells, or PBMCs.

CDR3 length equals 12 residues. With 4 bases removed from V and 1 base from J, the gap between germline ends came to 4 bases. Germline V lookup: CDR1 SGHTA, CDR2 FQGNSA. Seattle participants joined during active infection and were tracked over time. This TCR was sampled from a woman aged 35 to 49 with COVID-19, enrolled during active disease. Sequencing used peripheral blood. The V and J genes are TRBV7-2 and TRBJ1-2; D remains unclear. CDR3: CASSSNNYGYTF. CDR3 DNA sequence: TGTGCCAGCAGCTCCAATAACTATGGCTACACCTTC.